This TCR beta chain was captured in a study of glioma-infiltrating T cells after dendritic cell vaccination. Germline V gives CDR1 SGHRS, CDR2 YFSETQ. With V trimmed by 7 bases and J by 8 bases, 12 bases remained unmatched. This CDR3 contains 15 residues. The PCR used 60 V beta and 13 J beta primers. Method: immunoSEQ multiplex PCR; TCRdb's copy keeps in-frame clones and lacks some. The sample has fewer than 40,000 clones, 90% seen once. Patients had residual fresh-frozen tumor tissue and more than two years of survival data. The TCR was taken from a human donor with glioblastoma. The V gene is TRBV5-1, the J gene TRBJ1-4, with 9 positions matching TRBD1. Here the sequenced sample was blood, taken before dendritic cell vaccination. CDR3 nucleotide sequence: TGCGCCAGCTCAAACACAGGGGGCTTTGGAGAAAAACTGTTTTTT. Translation: CASSNTGGFGEKLFF.